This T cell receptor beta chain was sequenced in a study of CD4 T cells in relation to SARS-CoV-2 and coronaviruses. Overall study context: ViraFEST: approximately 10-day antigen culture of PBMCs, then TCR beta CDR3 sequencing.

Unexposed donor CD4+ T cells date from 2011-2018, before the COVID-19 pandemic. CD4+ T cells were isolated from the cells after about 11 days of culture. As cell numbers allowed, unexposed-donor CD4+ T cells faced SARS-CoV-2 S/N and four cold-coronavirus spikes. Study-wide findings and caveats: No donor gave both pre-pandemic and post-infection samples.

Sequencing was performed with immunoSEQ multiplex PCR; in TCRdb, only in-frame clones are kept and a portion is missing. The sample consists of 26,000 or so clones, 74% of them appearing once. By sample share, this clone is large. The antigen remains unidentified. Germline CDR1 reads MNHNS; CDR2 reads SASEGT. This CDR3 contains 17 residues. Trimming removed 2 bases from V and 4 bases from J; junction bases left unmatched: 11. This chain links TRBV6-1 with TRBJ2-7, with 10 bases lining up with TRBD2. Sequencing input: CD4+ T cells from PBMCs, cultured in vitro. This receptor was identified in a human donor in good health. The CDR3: CASSELALAGAEYEQYF. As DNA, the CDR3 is TGTGCCAGCAGTGAACTTGCGCTAGCGGGAGCCGAATACGAGCAGTACTTC.